The 18 T cell receptor beta chains below were found in one sample sequenced in a study of technical replicates of blood from several donors. TCRdb keeps only in-frame clones here, not all; method: immunoSEQ multiplex PCR. Here the sample spans over 80,000 clones, roughly 96% being singletons. Material for sequencing was T cells isolated from PBMCs. These receptors came from a human donor in good health.

This chain connects TRBV10-2 to TRBJ1-1; D possibly corresponds to TRBD1 (6 bases). From germline, CDR1 is WSHSY and CDR2 SAAADI. Deletions cut 5 bases from V and 9 bases from J, with 19 bases between. The CDR3 runs 14 residues. CDR3 sequence: CASSSSYGTLKAFF. The DNA of the CDR3 is TGCGCCAGCAGTAGTTCGTATGGGACATTGAAAGCTTTCTTT.

V and J are TRBV10-3 and TRBJ1-2; D may be TRBD1 (5 bases). V lost 8 bases to trimming and J lost 4 bases, with 17 bases between them. Germline V gene lookup returns CDR1 ENHRY and CDR2 SYGVKD. CDR3 length equals 14 residues. The CDR3, as DNA: TGTGCCATCTCAGGGCAGACCTTGATCTATGGCTACACCTTC. Its translation: CAISGQTLIYGYTF.

The gene calls are TRBV19 and TRBJ2-1; 16 nucleotides line up with TRBD2. Germline V gives CDR1 LNHDA, CDR2 SQIVND (reference sequence). The CDR3 length is 19 residues. The V and J ends lost 3 bases and 7 bases, in that order; junction bases with no gene match: 12. As DNA, the CDR3 is TGTGCCAGTAGTATCCGGCTTAGTGGGACTAGCGGGAGGGGGAATGAGCAGTTCTTC. Translated, it gives CASSIRLSGTSGRGNEQFF.

The chain has TRBV4-3 and TRBJ2-1, with TRBD2 matching 12 bases. This CDR3 is 17 amino acids long. Germline values: CDR1 LGHNA, CDR2 YSLEER. J gave up 7 bases and V 0 bases, and 7 bases lay outside the gene matches. For the CDR3, the DNA is TGCGCCAGCAGCCAAGAGGGGATACTAGCGGGAGGAAATGAGCAGTTCTTC. It is translated as CASSQEGILAGGNEQFF.

J is TRBJ2-3 and V is TRBV4-3, with D hard to call. The V gene lost 3 bases and the J gene lost 4 bases, with 8 bases spanning the gap. In germline, CDR1 is LGHNA, CDR2 YSLEER. CDR3 length: 13 residues. The CDR3 region is CASSHVVADTQYF. DNA for the CDR3: TGCGCCAGCAGCCACGTAGTGGCAGATACGCAGTATTTT.

The V and J genes are TRBV7-3 and TRBJ1-1; D is undetermined. Germline CDR1 reads SGHTA; CDR2 reads FQGTGA. This CDR3 has 13 residues. The V gene lost 0 bases and the J gene lost 3 bases, with 5 bases spanning the gap. CDR3 protein: CASSLTEHTEAFF. The CDR3 coding sequence is TGTGCCAGCAGCTTAACTGAGCACACTGAAGCTTTCTTT.

The V gene is TRBV4-1, the J gene TRBJ1-4; tentatively, D is TRBD1 (5 bases). The CDR3 is 15 amino acids. Trimming took 0 bases from V and 8 from J, leaving 13 bases between them. Per germline, CDR1 MGHRA and CDR2 YSYEKL. The CDR3 region has the DNA TGCGCCAGCAGCCAAGATGAAGGGGTGGGCGAAAAACTGTTTTTT. The encoded protein is CASSQDEGVGEKLFF.

This chain joins TRBV7-3 and TRBJ2-1; perhaps TRBD2 as D (6 bases). This CDR3 comprises 16 residues. V lost 4 bases and J lost 5, with 18 bases in between. Germline V CDR1 and CDR2: SGHTA, FQGTGA. This CDR3 reads CASSSLGSGNHNEQFF. CDR3 coding DNA: TGTGCCAGCAGCTCCCTTGGTAGCGGCAATCACAATGAGCAGTTCTTC. Variable domain in full (rest from reference TRBV7-3 and TRBJ2-1): GAGVSQTPSNKVTEKGKYVELRCDPISGHTALYWYRQSLGQGPEFLIYFQGTGAADDSGLPNDRFFAVRPEGSVSTLKIQRTERGDSAVYLCASSSLGSGNHNEQFFGPGTRLTVL.

The chain links TRBV14 to TRBJ2-5; 9 positions match TRBD1. CDR3 length: 15 residues. V lost 4 bases, J lost 4 bases, and 7 bases stayed unmatched. CDR1 and CDR2 from the germline V gene are SGHDN and FVKESK. CDR3 DNA: TGTGCCAGCAGCCTCCCGGGACAGGGAGGAGAGACCCAGTACTTC. This translates into CASSLPGQGGETQYF. Full variable domain (remainder filled in from reference TRBV14 and TRBJ2-5): EAGVTQFPSHSVIEKGQTVTLRCDPISGHDNLYWYRRVMGKEIKFLLHFVKESKQDESGMPNNRFLAERTGGTYSTLKVQPAELEDSGVYFCASSLPGQGGETQYFGPGTRLLVL.

The chain joins TRBV7-2 to TRBJ2-1, with 7 bases that match TRBD2. The V gene end was trimmed by 1 base and the J gene end by 0 bases; junction bases not matched to a gene: 9. The CDR3 length is 18 residues. The germline V gene encodes CDR1 SGHTA and CDR2 FQGNSA. The chain's CDR3 is CASSLEQTSPTSYNEQFF. Written as DNA, the CDR3 is TGTGCCAGCAGCTTAGAGCAGACTAGCCCGACCTCCTACAATGAGCAGTTCTTC. Based on the CDR3 plus reference TRBV7-2 and TRBJ2-1, the full variable domain is GAGVSQSPSNKVTEKGKDVELRCDPISGHTALYWYRQSLGQGLEFLIYFQGNSAPDKSGLPSDRFSAERTGGSVSTLTIQRTQQEDSAVYLCASSLEQTSPTSYNEQFFGPGTRLTVL.

The J gene is TRBJ1-2, the V gene TRBV6-1; tentatively, D is TRBD1 (6 bases). The CDR3 runs 16 residues. CDR1 and CDR2 (germline): MNHNS, SASEGT. V lost 4 bases and J lost 2, with 17 bases in between. CDR3 in amino acids: CASSVSGQQINYGYTF. Written as DNA, the CDR3 is TGTGCCAGCAGTGTCTCAGGACAGCAAATCAACTATGGCTACACCTTC.

The V gene is TRBV27, the J gene TRBJ2-7; 10 bases are shared with TRBD2. Trimming cost V 5 bases and J 1 base; bases outside gene matches: 2. The germline V gene has CDR1 MNHEY and CDR2 SMNVEV (reference sequence). This CDR3 is built from 14 residues. CDR3 nucleotide sequence: TGTGCCAGCAGTATGGGACTAGCGTCCTACGAGCAGTACTTC. Residues: CASSMGLASYEQYF.

J is TRBJ2-3 and V is TRBV9; 8 bases align to TRBD2. The V segment lost 4 bases and the J segment 7 bases; nucleotides outside the gene matches: 11. This CDR3 is 15 amino acids long. Germline CDR1 and CDR2: SGDLS and YYNGEE. The CDR3 DNA reads TGTGCCAGCAGCTCGGGACTAAGCGGGAGCTATACGCAGTATTTT. As protein: CASSSGLSGSYTQYF.

This chain joins TRBV19 and TRBJ1-3, with 7 nucleotides matching TRBD1. J was trimmed by 0 bases and V by 5 bases; bases with no gene match: 7. This CDR3 is 16 amino acids long. Germline V CDR1 and CDR2: LNHDA, SQIVND (reference sequence). CDR3 residues: CASSGTAISSGNTIYF. DNA for the CDR3: TGTGCCAGTAGTGGGACAGCCATTAGCTCTGGAAACACCATATATTTT. The full variable domain, in which reference TRBV19 and TRBJ1-3 provide the parts outside the CDR3, is DGGITQSPKYLFRKEGQNVTLSCEQNLNHDAMYWYRQDPGQGLRLIYYSQIVNDFQKGDIAEGYSVSREKKESFPLTVTSAQKNPTAFYLCASSGTAISSGNTIYFGEGSWLTVV.

This sequence joins TRBV4-2 and TRBJ1-4, with D tentatively TRBD1 (6 bases). The CDR3 has 16 amino acids. Between the trimmed V and J ends, which lost 3 bases and 3 bases, there was a span of 14 bases. Germline CDR1 LGHNA, CDR2 YNFKEQ. CDR3 nucleotide sequence: TGTGCCAGCAGCCAGGGAATTCAGGGGTCTAATGAAAAACTGTTTTTT. It translates to CASSQGIQGSNEKLFF.

This rearrangement joins TRBV20-1 to TRBJ1-4; 7 bases are a match to TRBD1. CDR1 and CDR2 from the germline V gene are DFQATT and SNEGSKA (reference sequence). V trimming: 3 bases; J trimming: 16 bases; junction bases outside the gene matches: 8. The CDR3 covers 11 residues. The CDR3 DNA reads TGCAGTGCTAGGGGGGACAGCTGGGGGTTTTTT. Translated, it gives CSARGDSWGFF.

This chain joins TRBV15 and TRBJ2-7; D gene uncertain. The length of the CDR3 is 13 residues. CDR1 and CDR2 from the germline V gene are LNHNV and YYDKDF (reference sequence). V lost 3 bases, J lost 0 bases, and 6 bases lay in between. The CDR3 spells CATSSSSSYEQYF. DNA for the CDR3: TGTGCCACCAGCAGCTCTAGCTCCTACGAGCAGTACTTC. Variable domain in full (rest from reference TRBV15 and TRBJ2-7): DAMVIQNPRYQVTQFGKPVTLSCSQTLNHNVMYWYQQKSSQAPKLLFHYYDKDFNNEADTPDNFQSRRPNTSFCFLDIRSPGLGDTAMYLCATSSSSSYEQYFGPGTRLTVT.

This sequence joins TRBV28 and TRBJ2-7; 9 bases align to TRBD2. This CDR3 spans 14 amino acids. The junction had 3 bases not matched to a gene; V was cut back by 4 bases and J by 2 bases. Germline CDR1 MDHEN, CDR2 SYDVKM. CDR3 sequence: CASSSRLAAYEQYF. Here the CDR3 DNA reads TGTGCCAGCAGTTCCAGACTAGCGGCCTACGAGCAGTACTTC.